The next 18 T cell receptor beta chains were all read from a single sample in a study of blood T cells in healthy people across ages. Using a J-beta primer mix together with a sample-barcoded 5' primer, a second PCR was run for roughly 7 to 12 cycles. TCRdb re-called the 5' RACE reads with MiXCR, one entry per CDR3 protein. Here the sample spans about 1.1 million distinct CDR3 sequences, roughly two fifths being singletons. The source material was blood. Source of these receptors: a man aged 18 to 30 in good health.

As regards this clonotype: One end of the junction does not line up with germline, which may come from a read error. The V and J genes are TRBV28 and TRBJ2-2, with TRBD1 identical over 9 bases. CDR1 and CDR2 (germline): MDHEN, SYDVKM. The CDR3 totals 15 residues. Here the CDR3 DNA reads TGTGCCAGCAGTCAGGGACAGGGAGTAACCGGGGGGCTGTTTTTT. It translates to CASSQGQGVTGGLFF.

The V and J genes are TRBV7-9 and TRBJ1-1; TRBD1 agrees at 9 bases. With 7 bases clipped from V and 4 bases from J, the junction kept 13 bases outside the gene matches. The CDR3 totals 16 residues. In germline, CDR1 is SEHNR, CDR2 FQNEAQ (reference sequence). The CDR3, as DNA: TGTGCCAGCACCCTGCTAGGCACAGGGGGCATCACTGAAGCTTTCTTT. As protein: CASTLLGTGGITEAFF.

CDR3 bases: TGTGCCAGCAGTCCACGACGGGACAGGGGGAATCAGCCCCAGCATTTT. This codes for CASSPRRDRGNQPQHF. V gene TRBV6-6 combines with J gene TRBJ1-5; 11 positions agree with TRBD1. Per germline, CDR1 MNHNY and CDR2 SVGAGI (reference sequence). V trimming: 5 bases; J trimming: 4 bases; junction bases outside the gene matches: 7. The CDR3 is made up of 16 amino acids.

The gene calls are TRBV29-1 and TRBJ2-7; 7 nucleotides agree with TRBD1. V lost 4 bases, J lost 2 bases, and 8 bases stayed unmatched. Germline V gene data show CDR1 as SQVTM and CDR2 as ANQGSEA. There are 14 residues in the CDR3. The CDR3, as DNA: TGCAGCGTTGTCGTTTGGGACAGAGCCTACGAGCAGTACTTC. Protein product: CSVVVWDRAYEQYF.

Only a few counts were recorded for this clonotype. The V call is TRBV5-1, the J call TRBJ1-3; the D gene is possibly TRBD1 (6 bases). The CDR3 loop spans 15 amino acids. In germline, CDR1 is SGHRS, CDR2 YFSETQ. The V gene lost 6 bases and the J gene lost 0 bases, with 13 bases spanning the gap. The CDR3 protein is CASNDGTHSGNTIYF. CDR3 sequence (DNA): TGCGCCAGCAACGACGGGACACACTCTGGAAACACCATATATTTT.

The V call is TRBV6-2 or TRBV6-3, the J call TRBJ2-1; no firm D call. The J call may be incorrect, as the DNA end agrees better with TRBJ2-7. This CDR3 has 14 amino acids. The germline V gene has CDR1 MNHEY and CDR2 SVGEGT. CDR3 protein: CASSYSAVGNEQYF. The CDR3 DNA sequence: TGTGCCAGCAGTTACTCGGCCGTGGGCAATGAGCAGTACTTC.

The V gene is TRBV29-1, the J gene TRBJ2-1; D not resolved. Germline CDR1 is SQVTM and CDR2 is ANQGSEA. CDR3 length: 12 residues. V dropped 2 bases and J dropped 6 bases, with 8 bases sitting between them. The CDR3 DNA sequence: TGCAGCGTTGAAAAGGGTCTCAATGAGCAGTTCTTC. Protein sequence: CSVEKGLNEQFF.

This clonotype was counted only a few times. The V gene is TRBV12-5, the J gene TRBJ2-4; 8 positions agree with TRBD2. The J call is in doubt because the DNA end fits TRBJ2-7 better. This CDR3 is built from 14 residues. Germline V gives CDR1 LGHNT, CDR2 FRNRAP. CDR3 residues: CASGVSGVSYEQYF. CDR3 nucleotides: TGTGCTAGTGGTGTTAGCGGGGTGTCTTACGAGCAGTACTTC.

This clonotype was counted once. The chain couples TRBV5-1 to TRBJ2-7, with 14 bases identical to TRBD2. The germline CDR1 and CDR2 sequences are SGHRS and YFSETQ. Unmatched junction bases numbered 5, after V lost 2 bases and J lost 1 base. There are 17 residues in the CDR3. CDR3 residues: CASSFGTSGGRSYEQYF. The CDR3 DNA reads TGCGCCAGCAGCTTCGGGACTAGCGGGGGCAGATCCTACGAGCAGTACTTC.

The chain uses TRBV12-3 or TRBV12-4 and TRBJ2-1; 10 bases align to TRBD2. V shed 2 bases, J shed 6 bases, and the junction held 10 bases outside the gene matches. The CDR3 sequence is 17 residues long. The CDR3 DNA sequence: TGTGCCAGCAGTTTATCCCCGGGACTAGCGTCGCTCAATGAGCAGTTCTTC. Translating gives CASSLSPGLASLNEQFF.

CDR3 protein: CASHEWEGYGYTF. The DNA of the CDR3 is TGTGCCAGCCACGAATGGGAAGGGTATGGCTACACCTTC. V gene TRBV2 combines with J gene TRBJ1-2; no firm D call. The germline gives CDR1 SNHLY, CDR2 FYNNEI. This CDR3 has 13 residues. V was trimmed by 8 bases and J by 5 bases, leaving 15 bases between them. The entire variable domain, with the rest obtained from reference TRBV2 and TRBJ1-2, is as follows: EPEVTQTPSHQVTQMGQEVILRCVPISNHLYFYWYRQILGQKVEFLVSFYNNEISEKSEIFDDQFSVERPDGSNFTLKIRSTKLEDSAMYFCASHEWEGYGYTFGSGTRLTVV.

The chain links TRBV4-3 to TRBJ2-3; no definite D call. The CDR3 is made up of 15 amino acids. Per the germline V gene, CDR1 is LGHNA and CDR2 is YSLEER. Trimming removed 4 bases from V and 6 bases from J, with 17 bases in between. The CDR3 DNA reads TGCGCCAGCAGCCGCTCCACTGGTTTAGGGGATACGCAGTATTTT. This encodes CASSRSTGLGDTQYF.

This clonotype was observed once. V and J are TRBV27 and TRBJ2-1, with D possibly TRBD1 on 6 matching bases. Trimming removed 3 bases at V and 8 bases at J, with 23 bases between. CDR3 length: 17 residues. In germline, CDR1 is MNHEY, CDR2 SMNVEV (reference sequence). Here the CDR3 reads CASSLSTTGKIVDEQFF. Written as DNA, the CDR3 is TGTGCCAGCAGTTTGTCGACAACAGGGAAGATTGTCGATGAGCAGTTCTTC.

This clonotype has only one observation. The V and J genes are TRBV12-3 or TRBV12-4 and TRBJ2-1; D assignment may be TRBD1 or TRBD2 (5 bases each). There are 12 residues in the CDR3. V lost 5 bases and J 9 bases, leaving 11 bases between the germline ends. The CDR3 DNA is TGTGCCAGCAGTCGGAAGGGGACTGAGCAGTTCTTC. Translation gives CASSRKGTEQFF.

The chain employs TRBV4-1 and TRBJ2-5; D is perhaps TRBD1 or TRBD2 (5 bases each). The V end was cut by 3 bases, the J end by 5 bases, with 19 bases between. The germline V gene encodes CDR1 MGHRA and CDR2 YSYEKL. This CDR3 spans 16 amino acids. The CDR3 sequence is CASSHPIGTSQETQYF. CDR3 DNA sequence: TGCGCCAGCAGCCACCCTATCGGGACCAGCCAGGAGACCCAGTACTTC.

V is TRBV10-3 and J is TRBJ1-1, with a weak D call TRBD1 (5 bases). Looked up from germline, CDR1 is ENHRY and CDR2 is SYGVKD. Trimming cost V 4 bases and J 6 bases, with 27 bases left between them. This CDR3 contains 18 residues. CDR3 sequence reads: CAISVLGHLGDLPPEAFF. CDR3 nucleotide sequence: TGTGCCATCAGTGTTTTGGGGCATTTGGGCGACCTTCCCCCTGAAGCTTTCTTT.

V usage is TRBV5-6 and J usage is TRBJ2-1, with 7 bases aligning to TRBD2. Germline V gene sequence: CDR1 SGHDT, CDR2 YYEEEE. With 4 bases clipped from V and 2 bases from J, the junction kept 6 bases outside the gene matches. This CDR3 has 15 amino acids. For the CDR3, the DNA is TGTGCCAGCAGCCCTACTAGCGTCACCTACAATGAGCAGTTCTTC. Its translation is CASSPTSVTYNEQFF. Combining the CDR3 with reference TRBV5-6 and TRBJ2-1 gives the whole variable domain DAGVTQSPTHLIKTRGQQVTLRCSPKSGHDTVSWYQQALGQGPQFIFQYYEEEERQRGNFPDRFSGHQFPNYSSELNVNALLLGDSALYLCASSPTSVTYNEQFFGPGTRLTVL.

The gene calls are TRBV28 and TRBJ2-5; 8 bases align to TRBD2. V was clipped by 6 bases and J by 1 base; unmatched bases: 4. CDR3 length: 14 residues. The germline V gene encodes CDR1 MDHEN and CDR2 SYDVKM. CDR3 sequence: CASRIGLAQETQYF. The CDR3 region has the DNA TGTGCCAGCAGAATTGGACTAGCCCAAGAGACCCAGTACTTC.